The present entry profiles one T cell receptor beta chain with its context. The sample is drawn from a study of control samples from healthy donors and cancer patients. Sequencing was performed with immunoSEQ multiplex PCR; in TCRdb, only in-frame clones are kept and a portion is missing. Among around 100,000 clones listed, approximately 90% were seen once. The V gene's germline CDR1 is SGHTA and CDR2 FQGNSA. CDR3 length: 19 amino acids. The J segment lost 5 bases and the V segment lost 3 bases, leaving 16 bases of the junction unmatched. This chain links TRBV7-2 with TRBJ2-2; 9 bases are shared with TRBD2. The receptor was isolated from a man aged 60 to 75 with lung cancer. What was sequenced was PBMCs. CDR3 amino acids: CASSFGRLAGGRGTGELFF. The CDR3 nucleotides read TGTGCCAGCAGCTTCGGGCGCCTCGCGGGGGGGCGAGGGACCGGGGAGCTGTTTTTT.